This T cell receptor beta chain was sequenced for a study of shared clonotypes between healthy human individuals. General study points: An expected dependence of interdonor clonotype sharing on sequencing depth was noted. Collection of samples was limited to blood; tissue repertoires likely differ.

Sequenced by immunoSEQ multiplex PCR; TCRdb stores in-frame clones only, minus some. The sample shows approximately 500,000 clones, 90% to 96% of them seen only once. This clone was seen just once. Its antigen is undetermined. An end of the junction does not agree with germline; a read error may underlie this. The CDR3 loop spans 15 amino acids. Germline V lookup: CDR1 SEHNR, CDR2 FQNEAQ (reference sequence). Memory CD4+ cells were the fraction left after CD45RA+ naive selection. The clonotype comes from a woman in her 30s in good health. The sample was naive CD4+ T cells sorted from blood. Subset denoted: CD45RA+ positively selected. The chain combines TRBV7-9 with TRBJ2-7; 11 nucleotides align to TRBD1. CDR3 DNA: TGCGCCAGCAGCCAAGTAGGACAGGGGGCTTTCGAGCAGTACTTC. Amino acids: CASSQVGQGAFEQYF.